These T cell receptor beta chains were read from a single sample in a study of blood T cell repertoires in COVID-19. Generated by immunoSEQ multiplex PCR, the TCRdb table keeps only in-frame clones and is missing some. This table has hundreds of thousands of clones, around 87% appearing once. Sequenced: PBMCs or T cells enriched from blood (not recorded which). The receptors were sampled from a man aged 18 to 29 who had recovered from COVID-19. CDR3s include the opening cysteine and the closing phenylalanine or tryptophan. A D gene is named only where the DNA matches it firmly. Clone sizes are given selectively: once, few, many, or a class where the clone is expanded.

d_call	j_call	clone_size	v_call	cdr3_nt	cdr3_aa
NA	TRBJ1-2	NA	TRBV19	TGTGCCAGTAGCCGGCAGCCGGGGGCTAACTATGGCTACACCTTC	CASSRQPGANYGYTF
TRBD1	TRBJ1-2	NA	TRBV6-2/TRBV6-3	TGTGCCAGCAGCCTGACAGGGGATTCTAACTATGGCTACACCTTC	CASSLTGDSNYGYTF
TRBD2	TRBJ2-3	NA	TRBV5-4	TGTGCCAGCAGCTCCCGAGTAGCGGGGAGTTCGGGGACGCAGTATTTT	CASSSRVAGSSGTQYF
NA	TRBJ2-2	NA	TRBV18	TGTGCCAGCTCACTGAGGGGGACCAAGGGCGCCGGGGAGCTGTTTTTT	CASSLRGTKGAGELFF
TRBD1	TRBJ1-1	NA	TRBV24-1	TGTGCCACCAGTGATGCTCCCGGGACAGGGATTAACACTGAAGCTTTCTTT	CATSDAPGTGINTEAFF
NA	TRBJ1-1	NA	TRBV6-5	TGTGCCAGCAGCCAGACAGTGAACACTGAAGCTTTCTTT	CASSQTVNTEAFF
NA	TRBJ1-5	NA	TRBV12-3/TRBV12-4	TGTGCCAGCAACAGGTTTAGCAATCAGCCCCAGCATTTT	CASNRFSNQPQHF
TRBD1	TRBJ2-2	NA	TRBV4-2	TGTGCCAGCAGCCAAGGACAGGGGACCGGGGAGCTGTTTTTT	CASSQGQGTGELFF
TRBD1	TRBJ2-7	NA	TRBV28	TGTGCCAGCAGTGGGACAGGGCCCTACGAGCAGTACTTC	CASSGTGPYEQYF
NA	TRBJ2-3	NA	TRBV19	TGTGCCAGTAGTACAACCTGGACAGAGAGGGATACGCAGTATTTT	CASSTTWTERDTQYF
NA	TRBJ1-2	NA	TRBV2	TGTGCCAGCAGTGAAGGTGTGATTCACGGCTATGGCTACACCTTC	CASSEGVIHGYGYTF
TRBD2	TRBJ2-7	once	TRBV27	TGTGCCAGCAGTTCCCCTGTTCGGGAGGGCCACTACGAGCAGTACTTC	CASSSPVREGHYEQYF
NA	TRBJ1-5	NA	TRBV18	TGTGCCAGCTCGCGGGATCCGCTCAATCAGCCCCAGCATTTT	CASSRDPLNQPQHF
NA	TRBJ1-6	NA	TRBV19	TGTGCCAGTAGTTCGGCAGGGCTTTCACCCCTCCACTTT	CASSSAGLSPLHF
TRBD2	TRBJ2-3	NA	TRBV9	TGTGCCAGCAGTTTTGCGGGGGGTAGCACAGATACGCAGTATTTT	CASSFAGGSTDTQYF
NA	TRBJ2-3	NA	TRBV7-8	TGTGCCAGCAGCTTAGGACAGCCGAACACAGATACGCAGTATTTT	CASSLGQPNTDTQYF
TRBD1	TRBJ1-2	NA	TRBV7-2	TGTGCCAGCAGCTGGGACAGGGAGTCTGGCTACACCTTC	CASSWDRESGYTF
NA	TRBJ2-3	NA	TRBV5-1	TGCGCCAGCAGCTTGGAGTCGCCTCGCGGGGTAGATACGCAGTATTTT	CASSLESPRGVDTQYF
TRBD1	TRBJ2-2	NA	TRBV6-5	TGTGCCAGCAGTTATACCGGGACAGGGAAGGCCGGGGAGCTGTTTTTT	CASSYTGTGKAGELFF
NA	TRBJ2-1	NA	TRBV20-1	TGCAGTGCTGTGGTAGTCAATGAGCAGTTCTTC	CSAVVVNEQFF
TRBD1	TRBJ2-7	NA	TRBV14	TGTGCCAGCAGCCAAGATATTGGACAGGGGACCTACGAGCAGTACTTC	CASSQDIGQGTYEQYF
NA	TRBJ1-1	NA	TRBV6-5	TGTGCCAGCAAAAACTCAGGGGTACTTAAAGCTTTCTTT	CASKNSGVLKAFF